The rows below give T cell receptor beta chains drawn from one sample of a study of shared clonotypes between healthy human individuals. The assay was immunoSEQ multiplex PCR, and TCRdb's table has in-frame clones only and misses some. Altogether around 1,900,000 clones are present, just under 95% being singletons, with the ten largest covering under 2%. Material: naive CD8+ T cells from PBMCs. The receptor set was obtained from a man aged 18-30 years in good health. Some clones in this sample may be carry-over from other donors' samples. Both conserved end residues are part of each CDR3. Fields, in order: D gene, J gene, CDR3 length, clone size, V gene, CDR3 protein, CDR3 DNA. A D gene is named only where the DNA matches it firmly. The size entry is marked missing in some rows and otherwise reads once, few, many or a size class.

d_call: NA
j_call: TRBJ2-7
cdr3_length: 15
clone_size: NA
v_call: TRBV19
cdr3_aa: CASSIGLRILHEQYF
cdr3_nt: TGTGCCAGTAGTATAGGTTTGCGAATTCTCCACGAGCAGTACTTC

d_call: NA
j_call: TRBJ1-1
cdr3_length: 13
clone_size: few
v_call: TRBV6-5
cdr3_aa: CASSTTGGTEAFF
cdr3_nt: TGTGCCAGCAGCACAACGGGAGGCACTGAAGCTTTCTTT

d_call: TRBD2
j_call: TRBJ2-3
cdr3_length: 16
clone_size: NA
v_call: TRBV30
cdr3_aa: CAWSVLGLADLDTQYF
cdr3_nt: TGTGCCTGGAGTGTCCTGGGACTAGCGGACTTAGATACGCAGTATTTT

d_call: NA
j_call: TRBJ1-1
cdr3_length: 16
clone_size: NA
v_call: TRBV7-9
cdr3_aa: CASSLTGIGVGTEAFF
cdr3_nt: TGTGCCAGCAGCCTGACCGGGATCGGGGTCGGGACTGAAGCTTTCTTT

d_call: NA
j_call: TRBJ1-1
cdr3_length: 13
clone_size: NA
v_call: TRBV6-1
cdr3_aa: CASSEQGSSEAFF
cdr3_nt: TGTGCCAGCAGTGAACAGGGGTCCTCTGAAGCTTTCTTT

d_call: NA
j_call: TRBJ2-5
cdr3_length: 14
clone_size: NA
v_call: TRBV28
cdr3_aa: CASSLTGDQETQYF
cdr3_nt: TGTGCCAGCAGCCTAACGGGGGACCAAGAGACCCAGTACTTC

d_call: NA
j_call: TRBJ2-1
cdr3_length: 15
clone_size: NA
v_call: TRBV5-5
cdr3_aa: CASSLEKEARDEQFF
cdr3_nt: TGTGCCAGCAGCTTGGAAAAGGAGGCTAGGGATGAGCAGTTCTTC

d_call: NA
j_call: TRBJ1-2
cdr3_length: 12
clone_size: NA
v_call: TRBV9
cdr3_aa: CASNHRSGGYTF
cdr3_nt: TGTGCCAGCAACCACAGGTCTGGGGGCTACACCTTC

d_call: NA
j_call: TRBJ1-1
cdr3_length: 16
clone_size: NA
v_call: TRBV5-1
cdr3_aa: CASSGMTGNMNTEAFF
cdr3_nt: TGCGCCAGCAGCGGGATGACAGGAAACATGAACACTGAAGCTTTCTTT

d_call: NA
j_call: TRBJ1-2
cdr3_length: 13
clone_size: NA
v_call: TRBV5-1
cdr3_aa: CASSSPTGDGYTF
cdr3_nt: TGCGCCAGCAGTAGTCCGACAGGCGATGGCTACACCTTC

d_call: TRBD1
j_call: TRBJ1-5
cdr3_length: 14
clone_size: NA
v_call: TRBV27
cdr3_aa: CASSFRQGAQPQHF
cdr3_nt: TGTGCCAGCAGTTTTCGACAGGGGGCTCAGCCCCAGCATTTT

d_call: NA
j_call: TRBJ2-7
cdr3_length: 16
clone_size: NA
v_call: TRBV10-2
cdr3_aa: CASSVGGEGESYEQYF
cdr3_nt: TGCGCCAGCAGTGTTGGGGGAGAGGGTGAATCCTACGAGCAGTACTTC

d_call: NA
j_call: TRBJ2-2
cdr3_length: 14
clone_size: NA
v_call: TRBV28
cdr3_aa: CAILREGAGGELFF
cdr3_nt: TGTGCCATCCTCCGGGAGGGGGCTGGCGGGGAGCTGTTTTTT

d_call: NA
j_call: TRBJ1-1
cdr3_length: 14
clone_size: NA
v_call: TRBV10-3
cdr3_aa: CAISESLRNTEAFF
cdr3_nt: TGTGCCATCAGTGAGTCGTTAAGGAACACTGAAGCTTTCTTT

d_call: TRBD1
j_call: TRBJ1-2
cdr3_length: 19
clone_size: NA
v_call: TRBV27
cdr3_aa: CASSGTGRTGQNWNYGYTF
cdr3_nt: TGTGCCAGCAGCGGAACGGGGAGGACAGGCCAGAACTGGAACTATGGCTACACCTTC

d_call: NA
j_call: TRBJ2-1
cdr3_length: 16
clone_size: NA
v_call: TRBV15
cdr3_aa: CATSPRDTSSYNEQFF
cdr3_nt: TGTGCCACCAGTCCCCGGGACACGAGCTCCTACAATGAGCAGTTCTTC

d_call: TRBD1
j_call: TRBJ2-7
cdr3_length: 15
clone_size: NA
v_call: TRBV28
cdr3_aa: CASSFRTGASYEQYF
cdr3_nt: TGTGCCAGCAGTTTCCGGACAGGGGCCTCCTACGAGCAGTACTTC

d_call: NA
j_call: TRBJ1-5
cdr3_length: 14
clone_size: NA
v_call: TRBV7-9
cdr3_aa: CASSLDQITQPQHF
cdr3_nt: TGTGCCAGCAGCTTAGACCAAATCACTCAGCCCCAGCATTTT

d_call: NA
j_call: TRBJ2-3
cdr3_length: 14
clone_size: NA
v_call: TRBV4-1
cdr3_aa: CASMPSFYTDTQYF
cdr3_nt: TGCGCCAGCATGCCAAGTTTCTACACAGATACGCAGTATTTT

d_call: NA
j_call: TRBJ2-1
cdr3_length: 14
clone_size: NA
v_call: TRBV9
cdr3_aa: CASSASTGLNEQFF
cdr3_nt: TGTGCCAGCAGCGCGTCCACGGGCCTTAATGAGCAGTTCTTC

d_call: NA
j_call: TRBJ2-1
cdr3_length: 15
clone_size: NA
v_call: TRBV10-3
cdr3_aa: CAISEGSAAYNEQFF
cdr3_nt: TGTGCCATCAGTGAAGGGTCGGCCGCCTACAATGAGCAGTTCTTC

d_call: NA
j_call: TRBJ1-2
cdr3_length: 15
clone_size: NA
v_call: TRBV28
cdr3_aa: CASSLLPSGDYGYTF
cdr3_nt: TGTGCCAGCAGTTTACTTCCCTCAGGGGACTATGGCTACACCTTC

d_call: NA
j_call: TRBJ2-3
cdr3_length: 12
clone_size: NA
v_call: TRBV9
cdr3_aa: CASSGNGRTQYF
cdr3_nt: TGTGCCAGCAGCGGGAATGGGAGGACGCAGTATTTT

d_call: TRBD1
j_call: TRBJ1-2
cdr3_length: 17
clone_size: NA
v_call: TRBV9
cdr3_aa: CASSPMWDSGRRYGYTF
cdr3_nt: TGTGCCAGCAGCCCCATGTGGGACAGCGGTAGAAGGTATGGCTACACCTTC

d_call: TRBD1
j_call: TRBJ2-2
cdr3_length: 16
clone_size: NA
v_call: TRBV10-3
cdr3_aa: CAISESWSGGSGELFF
cdr3_nt: TGTGCCATCAGTGAGTCGTGGTCAGGGGGTTCCGGGGAGCTGTTTTTT

d_call: NA
j_call: TRBJ2-1
cdr3_length: 14
clone_size: NA
v_call: TRBV5-6
cdr3_aa: CASSPGDGLNEQFF
cdr3_nt: TGTGCCAGCAGCCCCGGGGACGGGCTCAATGAGCAGTTCTTC

d_call: NA
j_call: TRBJ1-2
cdr3_length: 13
clone_size: NA
v_call: TRBV2
cdr3_aa: CASSDGGSYGYTF
cdr3_nt: TGTGCCAGCAGTGACGGGGGCAGCTATGGCTACACCTTC

d_call: NA
j_call: TRBJ2-1
cdr3_length: 16
clone_size: NA
v_call: TRBV29-1
cdr3_aa: CSALEDPGVPYNEQFF
cdr3_nt: TGCAGCGCCCTCGAGGACCCCGGGGTCCCCTACAATGAGCAGTTCTTC

d_call: NA
j_call: TRBJ2-7
cdr3_length: 13
clone_size: NA
v_call: TRBV28
cdr3_aa: CASSMSQTLEQYF
cdr3_nt: TGTGCCAGCAGTATGTCGCAGACTCTCGAGCAGTACTTC

d_call: NA
j_call: TRBJ2-2
cdr3_length: 13
clone_size: NA
v_call: TRBV9
cdr3_aa: CASSGSGTGELFF
cdr3_nt: TGTGCCAGCAGCGGTAGCGGAACCGGGGAGCTGTTTTTT

d_call: NA
j_call: TRBJ1-2
cdr3_length: 16
clone_size: NA
v_call: TRBV7-9
cdr3_aa: CASSLARGLDAYGYTF
cdr3_nt: TGTGCCAGCAGCTTAGCGCGGGGGCTAGACGCCTATGGCTACACCTTC

d_call: TRBD2
j_call: TRBJ2-1
cdr3_length: 14
clone_size: NA
v_call: TRBV7-9
cdr3_aa: CATFLAGVVGEQFF
cdr3_nt: TGTGCCACCTTCCTAGCGGGAGTGGTGGGTGAGCAGTTCTTC

d_call: NA
j_call: TRBJ1-1
cdr3_length: 14
clone_size: NA
v_call: TRBV6-5
cdr3_aa: CASSPGPGTTEAFF
cdr3_nt: TGTGCCAGCAGCCCTGGGCCGGGTACCACTGAAGCTTTCTTT

d_call: NA
j_call: TRBJ2-7
cdr3_length: 13
clone_size: NA
v_call: TRBV5-1
cdr3_aa: CASSLASNYEQYF
cdr3_nt: TGCGCCAGCAGCTTGGCCTCTAACTACGAGCAGTACTTC

d_call: TRBD1
j_call: TRBJ2-7
cdr3_length: 16
clone_size: NA
v_call: TRBV27
cdr3_aa: CASSRGSGTGSYEQYF
cdr3_nt: TGTGCCAGCAGTCGAGGCTCCGGGACAGGCTCCTACGAGCAGTACTTC

d_call: NA
j_call: TRBJ2-2
cdr3_length: 19
clone_size: NA
v_call: TRBV7-8
cdr3_aa: CASSLASGRITGGTGELFF
cdr3_nt: TGTGCCAGCAGCTTAGCGTCTGGACGCATAACTGGGGGCACCGGGGAGCTGTTTTTT

d_call: NA
j_call: TRBJ1-1
cdr3_length: 13
clone_size: NA
v_call: TRBV27
cdr3_aa: CASMRVRSTEAFF
cdr3_nt: TGTGCCAGCATGCGGGTTCGTAGCACTGAAGCTTTCTTT

d_call: NA
j_call: TRBJ2-5
cdr3_length: 13
clone_size: NA
v_call: TRBV7-9
cdr3_aa: CASSRGLQETQYF
cdr3_nt: TGTGCCAGCAGCCGGGGGCTGCAAGAGACCCAGTACTTC

d_call: NA
j_call: TRBJ2-2
cdr3_length: 14
clone_size: NA
v_call: TRBV19
cdr3_aa: CAGRDFHNTGELFF
cdr3_nt: TGTGCCGGCCGGGACTTCCATAACACCGGGGAGCTGTTTTTT